This entry features one T cell receptor (beta chain) sequence. Its target is unknown. This specimen comes from a study of shared clonotypes between healthy human individuals. Findings of the study overall: How much donors shared clonotypes was expected to be affected by sequencing depth.

There are 15 residues in the CDR3. CDR1 is MNHEY and CDR2 is SVGAGI in the germline V gene. The V segment lost 7 bases and the J segment 8 bases; nucleotides outside the gene matches: 11. Produced via immunoSEQ multiplex PCR; TCRdb's table is partial and in-frame only. The sample shows millions of clones, 95% of them seen only once. The sequencing input was naive CD4+ T cells sorted from blood. Subset described: CD45RA+ positively selected. This chain joins TRBV6-5 and TRBJ2-1; 10 nucleotides line up with TRBD2. The TCR originated in a young man in good health. The CDR3 nucleotides read TGTGCCAGCAAGCTAGCGGGAGTTACGGGGGATGAGCAGTTCTTC. Its protein is CASKLAGVTGDEQFF.